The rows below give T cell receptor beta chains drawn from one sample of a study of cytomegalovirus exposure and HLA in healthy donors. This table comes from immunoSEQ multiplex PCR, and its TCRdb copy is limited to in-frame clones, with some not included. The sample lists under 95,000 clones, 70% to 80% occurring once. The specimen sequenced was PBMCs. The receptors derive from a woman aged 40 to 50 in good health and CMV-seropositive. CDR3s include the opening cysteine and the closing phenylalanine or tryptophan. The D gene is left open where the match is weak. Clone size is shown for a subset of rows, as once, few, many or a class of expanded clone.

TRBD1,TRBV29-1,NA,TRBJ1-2,TGCAGCGCTTTGACAGGGGGCACGGTAGGCTACACCTTC,CSALTGGTVGYTF
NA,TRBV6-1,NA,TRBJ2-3,TGTGCCAGCAGTGGGCGGGGAAACCCAACAGATACGCAGTATTTT,CASSGRGNPTDTQYF
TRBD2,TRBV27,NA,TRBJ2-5,TGTGCCAGCAGTTTAGTACTAGCGGGGGGGGAGCAGTACTTC,CASSLVLAGGEQYF
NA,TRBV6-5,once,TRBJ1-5,TGTGCCAGCAGTTACAACAGGGAGTTGCCGCCCCAGCATTTT,CASSYNRELPPQHF
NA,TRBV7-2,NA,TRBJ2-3,TGTGCCAGCAGCTTAACGGGGGTAACAGATACGCAGTATTTT,CASSLTGVTDTQYF
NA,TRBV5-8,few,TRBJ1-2,TGTGCCAGCTTTCCCTGGGGCGAGAAGCCTAACTATGGCTACACCTTC,CASFPWGEKPNYGYTF
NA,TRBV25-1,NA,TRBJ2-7,TGTGCCAGCAGTGAATTCGGGCAGGGTGGGTACGAGCAGTACTTC,CASSEFGQGGYEQYF
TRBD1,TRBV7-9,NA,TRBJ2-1,TGTGCCAGCAGCCCCATGGGACAGGGGATTTTCAATGAGCAGTTCTTC,CASSPMGQGIFNEQFF
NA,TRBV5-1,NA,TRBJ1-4,TGCGCCAGCAGAGAACTAAATAATGAAAAACTGTTTTTT,CASRELNNEKLFF
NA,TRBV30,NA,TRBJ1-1,TGTGCCTGGGGCACTACGAACACTGAAGCTTTCTTT,CAWGTTNTEAFF
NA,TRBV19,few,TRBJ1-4,TGTGCCATCCTTATAAACCGGGCCTTGGGACTGGAAAAACTGTTTTTT,CAILINRALGLEKLFF
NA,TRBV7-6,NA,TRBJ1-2,TGTGCCAGCAGCTTAGATACAGGCCCCTATGGCTACACCTTC,CASSLDTGPYGYTF
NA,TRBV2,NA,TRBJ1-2,TGTGCCAGCACCGAACGGGGGTTTGGAGATACTAACTATGGCTACACCTTC,CASTERGFGDTNYGYTF
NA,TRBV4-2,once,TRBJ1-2,TGTGCCAGCAGCCAAGATCGGGGGGGCGTCCAGGGCTACACCTTC,CASSQDRGGVQGYTF
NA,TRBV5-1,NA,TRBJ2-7,TGCGCCAGCAGCCGACAGGTTAGCTCCTACGAGCAGTACTTC,CASSRQVSSYEQYF